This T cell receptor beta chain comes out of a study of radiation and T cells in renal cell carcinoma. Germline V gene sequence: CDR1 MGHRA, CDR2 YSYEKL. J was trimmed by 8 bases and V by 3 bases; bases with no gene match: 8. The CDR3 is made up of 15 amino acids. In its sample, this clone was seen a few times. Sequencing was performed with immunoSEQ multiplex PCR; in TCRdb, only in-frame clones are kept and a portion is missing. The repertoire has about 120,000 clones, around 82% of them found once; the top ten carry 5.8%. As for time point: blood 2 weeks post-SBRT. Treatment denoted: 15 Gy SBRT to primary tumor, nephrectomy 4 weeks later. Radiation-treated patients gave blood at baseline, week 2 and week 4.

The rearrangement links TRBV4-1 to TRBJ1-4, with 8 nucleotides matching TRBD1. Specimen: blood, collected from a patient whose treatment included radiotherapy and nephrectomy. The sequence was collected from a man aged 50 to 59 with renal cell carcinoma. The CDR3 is CASSHPGGLGEKLFF. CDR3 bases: TGCGCCAGCAGCCACCCAGGGGGCTTAGGCGAAAAACTGTTTTTT.